The present TCR beta chain was sequenced within a study of T cell changes during pregnancy in multiple sclerosis. Produced via immunoSEQ multiplex PCR; TCRdb's table is partial and in-frame only. Among around 30,000 clones listed, about 91% were seen once. This sequence was found in a female donor with multiple sclerosis, enrolled in a pregnancy study. Specimen: CD4+ T cells from peripheral blood mononuclear cells, collected in the second trimester of pregnancy.

CDR3 coding DNA: TGCGCCAGCAGCAGAAAGCGGGGGGCCATCACAGATACGCAGTATTTT. It is translated as CASSRKRGAITDTQYF. The chain has TRBV5-1 and TRBJ2-3; 9 positions match TRBD2. CDR1 is SGHRS and CDR2 is YFSETQ in the germline V gene. The CDR3 runs to 16 residues. Trimming took 4 bases from V and 2 from J; bases not matched to a gene: 8.